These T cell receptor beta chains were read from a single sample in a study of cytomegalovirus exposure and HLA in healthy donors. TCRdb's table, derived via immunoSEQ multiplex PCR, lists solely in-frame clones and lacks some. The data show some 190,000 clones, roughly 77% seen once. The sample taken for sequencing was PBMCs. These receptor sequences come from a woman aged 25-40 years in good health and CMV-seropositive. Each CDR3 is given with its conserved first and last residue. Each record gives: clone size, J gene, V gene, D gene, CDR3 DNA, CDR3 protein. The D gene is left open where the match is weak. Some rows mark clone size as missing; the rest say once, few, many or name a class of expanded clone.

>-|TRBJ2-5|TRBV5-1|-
TGCGCCAGCAGCTTGGGGGTCAGGGGGGAAGAGACCCAGTACTTC
CASSLGVRGEETQYF
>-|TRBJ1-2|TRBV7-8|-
TGTGCCAGCAGCTTAAAGGGGAACTATGGCTACACCTTC
CASSLKGNYGYTF
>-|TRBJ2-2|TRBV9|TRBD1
TGTGCCAGCAGCGCCGGGACAGGGGGCATTCAACCCGGGGAGCTGTTTTTT
CASSAGTGGIQPGELFF
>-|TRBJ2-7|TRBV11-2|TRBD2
TGTGCCAGCAGCCACTTAAATCCTAGCGGGGGTACCGAGCAGTACTTC
CASSHLNPSGGTEQYF
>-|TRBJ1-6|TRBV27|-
TGTGCCAGCTCTCGGGTTCGGGGGGCCGGCGCACCCCTCCACTTT
CASSRVRGAGAPLHF
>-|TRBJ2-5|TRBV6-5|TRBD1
TGTGCCAGCAGTTACGCCCCGGGACAGCCTCAAGAGACCCAGTACTTC
CASSYAPGQPQETQYF
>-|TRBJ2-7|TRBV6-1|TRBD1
TGTGCCAGCATTCCAACAGGGCAGGGGGCCGAGCAGTACTTC
CASIPTGQGAEQYF
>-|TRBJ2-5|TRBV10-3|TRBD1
TGTGCCATCAGTGAAACAGGGGGCTCGGAGACCCAGTACTTC
CAISETGGSETQYF
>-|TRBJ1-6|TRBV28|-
TGTGCCAGCAGTTTATCCAGGGGCGGTTCACCCCTCCACTTT
CASSLSRGGSPLHF
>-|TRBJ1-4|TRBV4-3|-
TGCGCCAGCAGCCAAGGTTTCTTGGAGAAACTGTTTTTT
CASSQGFLEKLFF
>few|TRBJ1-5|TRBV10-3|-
TGTGCCATCAGTGAGTCCCTACTTCAAGAGATTAATCAGCCCCAGCATTTT
CAISESLLQEINQPQHF
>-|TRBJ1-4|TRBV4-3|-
TGCGCCAGCAGCCTTCAATGGGGCAGGGGAACTAATGAAAAACTGTTTTTT
CASSLQWGRGTNEKLFF
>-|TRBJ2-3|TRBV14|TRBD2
TGTGCCAGCAGCCAAGTTCCGCGGGGGGGCACAGATACGCAGTATTTT
CASSQVPRGGTDTQYF
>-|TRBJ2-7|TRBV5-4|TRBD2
TGTGCCAGCAGCTGGGATAGCGGGGGGAAACACGAGCAGTACTTC
CASSWDSGGKHEQYF
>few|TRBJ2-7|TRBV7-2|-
TGTGCCAGCAGCTTAGTTTGGGGCTACCCGAAGTACGAGCAGTACTTC
CASSLVWGYPKYEQYF
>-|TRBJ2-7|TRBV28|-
TGTGCCACCGCTAATCCGGCGACAGGCGAGCAGTACTTC
CATANPATGEQYF
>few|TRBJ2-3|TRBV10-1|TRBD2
TGCGCCAGCAGCCCCGGACTAGCGGGGAGCACAGATACGCAGTATTTT
CASSPGLAGSTDTQYF
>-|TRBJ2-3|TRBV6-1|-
TGTGCCAGCAGTGAGCTATCTAGCACAGATACGCAGTATTTT
CASSELSSTDTQYF
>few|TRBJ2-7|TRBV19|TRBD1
TGTGCCAGTAGTATCCGGGCAGGGGGCGCGAAAGGCTCCTACGAGCAGTACTTC
CASSIRAGGAKGSYEQYF
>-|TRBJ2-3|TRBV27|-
TGTGCCAGCAGTTCCAAGGGGGGGCGGAAAGATACGCAGTATTTT
CASSSKGGRKDTQYF
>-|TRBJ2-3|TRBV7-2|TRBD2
TGTGCCAGCAGCGGAGTAGCGGGGGGAAAGTCGGATACGCAGTATTTT
CASSGVAGGKSDTQYF
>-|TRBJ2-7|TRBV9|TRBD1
TGTGCCAGCAGCGTAGCCTACGGACAGGGTAACGAGCAGTACTTC
CASSVAYGQGNEQYF
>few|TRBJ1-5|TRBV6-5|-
TGTGCCAGCAGTTTCAGGGTGGGGAGCAATCAGCCCCAGCATTTT
CASSFRVGSNQPQHF
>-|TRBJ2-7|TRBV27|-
TGTGCCAGCAGTTTCTTAGGGGCGGGGTCACGAGAGCAGTACTTC
CASSFLGAGSREQYF
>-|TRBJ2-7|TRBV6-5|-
TGTGCCAGCAGTTACAGGCTACAGATCTACTTC
CASSYRLQIYF
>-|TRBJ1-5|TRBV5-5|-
TGTGCCAGCAGCTTCGGGGGAGATCAGCCCCAGCATTTT
CASSFGGDQPQHF
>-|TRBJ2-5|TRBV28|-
TGTGCCCGCCTACAGGGATGTGGGACCCAGTACTTC
CARLQGCGTQYF
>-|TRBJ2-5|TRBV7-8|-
TGTGCCAGCAGCTCCCGGGACATCTACCAAGAGACCCAGTACTTC
CASSSRDIYQETQYF
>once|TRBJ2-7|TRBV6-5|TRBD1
TGTGCCAGCAGTTACGCCGGGACAGGGGCCTATGAGCAGTACTTC
CASSYAGTGAYEQYF
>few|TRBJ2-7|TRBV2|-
TGTGCCAGCCGGATTGGAGGAGCCCGCGAGCAGTACTTC
CASRIGGAREQYF
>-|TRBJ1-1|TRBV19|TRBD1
TGTGCCAGTAGCCCATGGGGACAGGGGAACACTGAAGCTTTCTTT
CASSPWGQGNTEAFF
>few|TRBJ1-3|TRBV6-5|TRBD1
TGTGCCAGCAGGCTCGACAGGGGAACTGGAAACACCATATATTTT
CASRLDRGTGNTIYF
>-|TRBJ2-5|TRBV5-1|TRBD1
TGCGCCAGCAGCCAAGGGACAGGACGAGAGACCCAGTACTTC
CASSQGTGRETQYF
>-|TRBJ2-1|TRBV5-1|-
TGCGCCAGCAGCTTGGAGAGCTACAATGAGCAGTTCTTC
CASSLESYNEQFF
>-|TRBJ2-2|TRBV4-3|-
TGCGCCAGCAGCCAAGGCCAGCAGGGCTCCGCGAACACCGGGGAGCTGTTTTTT
CASSQGQQGSANTGELFF
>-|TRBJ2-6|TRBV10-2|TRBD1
TGCGCCACCGTCTCAGGGGGCGCTGGGGCCAACGGCCTGACTTTC
CATVSGGAGANGLTF
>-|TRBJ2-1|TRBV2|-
TGTGCCCGCTATAAAGTTAACAGGGCCCCAAGCTCCTACAATGAGCAGTTCTTC
CARYKVNRAPSSYNEQFF
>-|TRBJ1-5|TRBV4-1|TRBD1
TGCGCCAGCAGCTCTCGGGGACAGAACAATCAGCCCCAGCATTTT
CASSSRGQNNQPQHF
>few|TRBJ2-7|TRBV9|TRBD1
TGTGCCAGCAGCGTAGATGAGGGGGCTTGGTACGAGCAGTACTTC
CASSVDEGAWYEQYF
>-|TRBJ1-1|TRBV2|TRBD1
TGTGCCAGCAGCACCACAGGGGGCGCGCGTTGGAACACTGAAGCTTTCTTT
CASSTTGGARWNTEAFF
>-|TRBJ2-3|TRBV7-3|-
TGTGCCAGCAGCTCACTAGGGGGAGGCACAGATACGCAGTATTTT
CASSSLGGGTDTQYF
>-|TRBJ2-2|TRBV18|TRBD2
TGTGCCAGCTCACCAACTAGCGGGGGCCCTAACACCGGGGAGCTGTTTTTT
CASSPTSGGPNTGELFF
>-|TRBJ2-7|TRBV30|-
TGTGCCTGGAGGGGCGCAGGATCAGTCTACGAGCAGTACTTC
CAWRGAGSVYEQYF
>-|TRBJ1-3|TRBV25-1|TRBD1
TGTGCCACTACTGGTTATTCCGGGACAGCTGGAAACACCATATATTTT
CATTGYSGTAGNTIYF
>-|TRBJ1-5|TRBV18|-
TGTGCCAGCTCACCTACGGGGGGCAATCAGCCCCAGCATTTT
CASSPTGGNQPQHF
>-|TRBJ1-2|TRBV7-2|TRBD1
TGTGCCAGCAGCTTAGGGGACAGGAGGTATGGCTACACCTTC
CASSLGDRRYGYTF
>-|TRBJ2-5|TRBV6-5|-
TGTGCCAGCAGTTACGGCGGCAGCCGAGGGGAGACCCAGTACTTC
CASSYGGSRGETQYF
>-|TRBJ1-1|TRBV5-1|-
TGCGCCAGCAGCTTAGTGCGGGCGGGGAACACTGAAGCTTTCTTT
CASSLVRAGNTEAFF
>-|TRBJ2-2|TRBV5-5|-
TGTGCCAGCAGCTTGAGGGCGGCGCAGGGCCTCACCGGGGAGCTGTTTTTT
CASSLRAAQGLTGELFF
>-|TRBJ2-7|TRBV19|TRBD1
TGTGCCAGTATGGGACAGGGGAAGTACGAGCAGTACTTC
CASMGQGKYEQYF